This entry lists 8 T cell receptor beta chains sequenced from one sample in a study of response to subunit inactivated influenza vaccine. A single record per CDR3 protein comes from TCRdb applying MiXCR to the RT-PCR reads. The sample consists of 550,000 to 800,000 distinct CDR3 sequences, 11% to 15% of them appearing once. The sequencing here drew on PBMCs from blood, taken roughly 2 weeks before vaccination. All receptors derive from a man aged 50 or older who received an inactivated influenza vaccine.

This clonotype has only a few counts. The rearrangement links TRBV4-1 to TRBJ2-3; TRBD1 agrees at 7 bases. The germline CDR1 and CDR2 sequences are MGHRA and YSYEKL. The CDR3 consists of 17 residues. The V segment lost 3 bases and the J segment 0 bases; nucleotides outside the gene matches: 9. The CDR3 sequence is CASSQDRSTTSTDTQYF. The CDR3 nucleotides read TGCGCCAGCAGCCAGGACAGGAGCACTACTAGCACAGATACGCAGTATTTT.

This clonotype was detected ten times or more. The chain employs TRBV4-3 and TRBJ1-1, with 8 nucleotides matching TRBD1. The CDR3 length is 15 residues. The trim removed 0 bases at V and 4 bases at J, leaving 4 bases unmatched. Germline CDR1 and CDR2: LGHNA and YSLEER. In DNA, the CDR3 is TGCGCCAGCAGCCAAGATCCAGGGGGCCTCACTGAAGCTTTCTTT. Its protein product is CASSQDPGGLTEAFF.

This clonotype has at least ten counts. This chain links TRBV14 with TRBJ1-2, with D perhaps TRBD1 (5 bases). The ends were cut back, 4 bases at V and 8 bases at J, with 14 bases in the middle. The CDR3 loop spans 13 amino acids. In germline, CDR1 is SGHDN, CDR2 FVKESK. CDR3 region: CASSLSAGDGYTF. The CDR3 DNA follows: TGTGCCAGCAGCCTCTCGGCCGGGGACGGCTACACCTTC.

V usage is TRBV12-3 or TRBV12-4 and J usage is TRBJ2-7; TRBD2 aligns across 10 bases. V dropped 5 bases and J dropped 3; count of bases not matched to a gene: 1. The length of the CDR3 is 13 residues. The CDR3 DNA is TGTGCCAGCAGTAGCGGGAGGGACTACGAGCAGTACTTC. This encodes CASSSGRDYEQYF.

The V gene is TRBV20-1, the J gene TRBJ1-2; D remains unclear. CDR1 is DFQATT and CDR2 is SNEGSKA in the germline V gene (reference sequence). V lost 3 bases to trimming and J lost 2 bases, with 10 bases between them. The CDR3 is made up of 13 amino acids. CDR3 DNA sequence: TGCAGTGCTAGGGTACTGGGGAACTATGGCTACACCTTC. Translating gives CSARVLGNYGYTF.

This clonotype was seen a handful of times. The V call is TRBV20-1, the J call TRBJ2-3, with 7 bases aligning to TRBD1. Germline CDR1 DFQATT, CDR2 SNEGSKA (reference sequence). The junction had 10 bases not matched to a gene; V was cut back by 3 bases and J by 1 base. The CDR3 spans 16 residues. CDR3 loop: CSARGPGGTGTDTQYF. CDR3 nucleotides: TGCAGTGCTAGGGGACCAGGGGGTACGGGCACAGATACGCAGTATTTT.

The chain links TRBV24-1 to TRBJ2-5; D possibly corresponds to TRBD2 (6 bases). The CDR3 contains 16 residues. The V end was cut by 7 bases, the J end by 1 base, with 18 bases between. Per germline, CDR1 KGHDR and CDR2 SFDVKD. In nucleotides, the CDR3 is TGTGCCACCAGGGCCGGGAGCGGAGGGCCCCAAGAGACCCAGTACTTC. This encodes CATRAGSGGPQETQYF.

The chain combines TRBV28 with TRBJ2-7; tentatively, D is TRBD1 (6 bases). V lost 7 bases and J 0 bases, leaving 19 bases between the germline ends. The CDR3 length is 16 residues. CDR1 and CDR2 (germline): MDHEN, SYDVKM. The CDR3 DNA sequence: TGTGCCAGCAAAGCACCCGGACAGCAAAGCTCCTACGAGCAGTACTTC. Residues: CASKAPGQQSSYEQYF.